The present T cell receptor (beta chain) was sequenced within a study of shared clonotypes between healthy human individuals. Turning to the study itself: Each donor had three CD4 naive, three CD4 memory, two CD8 naive and one CD8 memory plate. The study's findings and limits: An expected dependence of interdonor clonotype sharing on sequencing depth was noted. The study generally estimated greater richness for naive than memory subsets.

As regards this clone: Antigen: not known.

In the source study's methods: ImmunoSEQ supplied junction-only sequences lacking quality scores, so filtering was different. Profiled with immunoSEQ multiplex PCR; TCRdb holds only in-frame clones, not every one. V and J calls and clone size are as listed in that table; D and trimming were resolved from the DNA. The table shows approximately 1,500,000 clones, with nearly 99% occurring only once. Source material: naive CD4+ T cells sorted from blood. Regarding subset: CD45RA+ positively selected. The clonotype originates from a man aged 25 to 40 in good health.

CDR3 region: CASSPHNEQFF. Written as DNA, the CDR3 is TGTGCCAGTAGCCCTCACAATGAGCAGTTCTTC. The rearrangement joins TRBV19 to TRBJ2-1; no definite D call. The CDR3 length is 11 residues. V was clipped by 6 bases and J by 5 bases, with 5 bases between them. Germline CDR1 reads LNHDA; CDR2 reads SQIVND (reference sequence).